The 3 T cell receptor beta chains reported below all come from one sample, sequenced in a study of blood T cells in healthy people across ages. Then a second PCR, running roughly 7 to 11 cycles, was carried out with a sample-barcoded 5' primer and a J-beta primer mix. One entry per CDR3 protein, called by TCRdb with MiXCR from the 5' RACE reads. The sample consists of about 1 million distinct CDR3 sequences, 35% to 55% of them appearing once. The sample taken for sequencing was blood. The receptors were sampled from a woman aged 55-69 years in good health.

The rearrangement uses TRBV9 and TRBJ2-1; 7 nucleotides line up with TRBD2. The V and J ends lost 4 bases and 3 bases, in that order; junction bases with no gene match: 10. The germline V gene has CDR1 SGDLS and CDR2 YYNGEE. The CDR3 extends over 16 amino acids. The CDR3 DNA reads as TGTGCCAGCAGCCCACGATTCGGGACTAACTACAATGAGCAGTTCTTC. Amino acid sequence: CASSPRFGTNYNEQFF.

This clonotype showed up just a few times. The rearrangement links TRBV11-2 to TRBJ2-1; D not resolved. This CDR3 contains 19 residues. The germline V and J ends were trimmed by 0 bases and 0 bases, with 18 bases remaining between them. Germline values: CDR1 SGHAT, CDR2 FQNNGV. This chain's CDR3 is CASSLDMVFLEASYNEQFF. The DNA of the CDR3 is TGTGCCAGCAGCTTAGATATGGTCTTCCTAGAGGCCTCCTACAATGAGCAGTTCTTC.

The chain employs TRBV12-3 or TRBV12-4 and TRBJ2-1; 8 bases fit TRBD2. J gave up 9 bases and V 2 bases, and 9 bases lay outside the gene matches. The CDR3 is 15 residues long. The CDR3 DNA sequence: TGTGCCAGCAGTTTAAGCAGCGGGAGAGCGGCTGAGCAGTTCTTC. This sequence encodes CASSLSSGRAAEQFF.